These 27 T cell receptor beta chains originate from one sample sequenced in a study of T cell repertoires in cytomegalovirus infection. Via MiXCR, TCRdb re-called the reads, giving one row per CDR3 protein. Of 310,000 or so distinct CDR3 sequences listed, roughly a tenth were seen once; the top ten hold around 2.5%. Sequences were obtained from PBMCs. Receptor source: a human donor in good health (CMV status not recorded). Some clones in this sample may be carry-over from other donors' samples.

At least ten counts were recorded for this clonotype. The chain uses TRBV2 and TRBJ1-1; D remains unclear. V was trimmed by 5 bases and J by 0 bases, leaving 7 bases between them. The CDR3 runs to 13 residues. Germline-derived CDR1 and CDR2 are SNHLY and FYNNEI. As DNA, the CDR3 is TGTGCCAGCAGTATTCGACTGAACACTGAAGCTTTCTTT. Protein: CASSIRLNTEAFF.

This clonotype was detected only a few times. This chain uses TRBV3-1 with TRBJ2-6; D might be TRBD1 (6 bases). The CDR3 spans 17 residues. V dropped 0 bases and J dropped 2 bases, with 11 bases sitting between them. Looked up from germline, CDR1 is LGHDT and CDR2 is YNNKEL (reference sequence). CDR3 DNA sequence: TGTGCCAGCAGCCAAGAGACAGGAGGTGCTGGGGCCAACGTCCTGACTTTC. Its protein is CASSQETGGAGANVLTF.

Ten or more counts support this clonotype. The rearrangement joins TRBV10-3 to TRBJ2-7; TRBD1 agrees at 7 bases. The CDR3 length is 15 residues. V gave up 3 bases and J gave up 0 bases; unmatched junction bases: 5. Looked up from germline, CDR1 is ENHRY and CDR2 is SYGVKD. DNA for the CDR3: TGTGCCATCAGTGACTCGGGACAGTACTCCTACGAGCAGTACTTC. It translates to CAISDSGQYSYEQYF.

This clonotype has a count of ten or more. At one boundary the junction diverges from the germline segment, which might be a read error. The chain uses TRBV7-3 and TRBJ1-1; D remains unclear. Germline V gene data show CDR1 as SGHTA and CDR2 as FQGTGA. This CDR3 region has 9 residues. Here the CDR3 reads CASSYPRAF. CDR3 sequence (DNA): TGTGCCAGCAGCTACCCTCGGGCCTTT.

This chain uses TRBV7-9 with TRBJ1-5; D is perhaps TRBD1 (6 bases). Per the germline V gene, CDR1 is SEHNR and CDR2 is FQNEAQ (reference sequence). V was pared by 2 bases and J by 4 bases, with 12 bases between. The length of the CDR3 is 15 residues. CDR3 sequence reads: CASSLSAGENQPQHF. Written as DNA, the CDR3 is TGTGCCAGCAGCTTATCTGCAGGGGAAAATCAGCCCCAGCATTTT.

V and J are TRBV29-1 and TRBJ1-2; tentatively, D is TRBD1 (6 bases). Germline-derived CDR1 and CDR2 are SQVTM and ANQGSEA. Between the trimmed V and J ends, which lost 3 bases and 4 bases, there was a span of 12 bases. The CDR3 is 13 residues long. CDR3 DNA sequence: TGCAGCGTTGATGAAGGGACAACCTATGGCTACACCTTC. This sequence encodes CSVDEGTTYGYTF.

This chain connects TRBV11-3 to TRBJ1-1; D gene uncertain. Trimming shortened V by 5 bases and J by 5 bases, and 12 bases separated the two germline ends. Germline-derived CDR1 and CDR2 are SGHNT and YENEEA. This CDR3 region has 13 residues. The CDR3 region is CASSGPGVTEAFF. Written as DNA, the CDR3 is TGTGCCAGCAGCGGCCCCGGGGTGACTGAAGCTTTCTTT.

The chain uses TRBV5-8 and TRBJ1-6; no definite D call. The CDR3 consists of 13 residues. The ends were cut back, 1 base at V and 14 bases at J, with 13 bases in the middle. Per the germline V gene, CDR1 is SGHTS and CDR2 is YDEGEE. CDR3 amino acids: CASSLSGPRALHF. CDR3 sequence (DNA): TGTGCCAGCAGCTTGAGCGGCCCCCGAGCCCTCCACTTT.

This clonotype came up many times. The chain is built from TRBV6-6 and TRBJ1-1; the D is unclear. The length of the CDR3 is 15 residues. V lost 6 bases, J lost 4 bases, and 18 bases lay in between. The germline gives CDR1 MNHNY, CDR2 SVGAGI (reference sequence). CDR3 nucleotides: TGTGCCAGCAGCTCTTCTTCTGGGAGTTTCACTGAAGCTTTCTTT. This gives the protein CASSSSSGSFTEAFF.

This clonotype appeared many times. J is TRBJ1-6 and V is TRBV5-5, with no clear D. V was cut by 4 bases and J by 0 bases, with 11 bases left in between. Germline CDR1 reads SGHKS; CDR2 reads YYEKEE (reference sequence). This CDR3 region has 16 residues. The CDR3 region is CASSQERSSYNSPLHF. The CDR3 coding sequence is TGTGCCAGCAGCCAGGAGAGGAGCTCCTATAATTCACCCCTCCACTTT.

This clonotype was counted between two and nine times. J is TRBJ2-1 and V is TRBV7-9; D possibly matches TRBD1 or TRBD2 (6 bases each). The germline CDR1 and CDR2 sequences are SEHNR and FQNEAQ (reference sequence). V lost 1 base to trimming and J lost 7 bases, with 14 bases between them. This CDR3 is built from 15 residues. CDR3 bases: TGTGCCAGCAGCTTAGAAGGGGGGAAAACAAATGAGCAGTTCTTC. It specifies CASSLEGGKTNEQFF.

The CDR3 sequence: CATSRDPWPILPYGYTF. The CDR3 bases are TGTGCCACCAGCAGAGATCCCTGGCCCATCTTGCCCTATGGCTACACCTTC. The chain links TRBV15 to TRBJ1-2; D uncertain. Germline loops: CDR1 LNHNV, CDR2 YYDKDF (reference sequence). V lost 0 bases and J lost 4, with 18 bases in between. This CDR3 has 17 residues.

This clonotype was counted at least ten times. V gene TRBV6-5 combines with J gene TRBJ1-3, with TRBD1 as a possible D gene (6 bases). This CDR3 region has 16 residues. Germline CDR1 is MNHEY and CDR2 is SVGAGI. V was pared by 6 bases and J by 0 bases, with 15 bases between. The CDR3 region is CASSRDTSLSGNTIYF. CDR3 coding DNA: TGTGCCAGCAGCCGGGACACCTCGCTCTCTGGAAACACCATATATTTT.

At least ten counts were recorded for this clonotype. The chain is built from TRBV7-2 and TRBJ1-5, with a possible D match to TRBD1 (5 bases). Germline-derived CDR1 and CDR2 are SGHTA and FQGNSA. This CDR3 spans 14 amino acids. Trimming pared 6 bases from V and 7 bases from J, leaving 16 bases between. CDR3 residues: CASRNGGGGQPQHF. CDR3 bases: TGTGCCAGCAGGAACGGCGGGGGGGGACAGCCCCAGCATTTT.

This clonotype was counted ten times or more. J is TRBJ2-7 and V is TRBV6-2 or TRBV6-3; D remains ambiguous. Trimming took 4 bases from V and 10 from J, leaving 14 bases between them. Per germline, CDR1 MNHEY and CDR2 SVGEGT. This CDR3 comprises 12 residues. The CDR3 loop is CASSSGRNRQYV. CDR3 DNA: TGTGCCAGCAGTTCTGGCAGGAACCGTCAGTACGTC.

This clonotype was observed a few times. V and J are TRBV12-3 or TRBV12-4 and TRBJ2-5; 11 bases line up with TRBD2. V was pared by 8 bases and J by 3 bases, with 5 bases of the junction left unmatched. The CDR3 covers 14 residues. CDR3 DNA: TGTGCCAGCGCCCCGACTAGCGGGGAAGAGACCCAGTACTTC. This encodes CASAPTSGEETQYF.

V usage is TRBV4-1 and J usage is TRBJ2-2, with 7 nucleotides matching TRBD1. The CDR3 has 15 amino acids. CDR1 is MGHRA and CDR2 is YSYEKL in the germline V gene. Trimming removed 3 bases from V and 4 bases from J; junction bases left unmatched: 5. CDR3 in amino acids: CASSHGQAGTGELFF. CDR3 sequence (DNA): TGCGCCAGCAGCCACGGACAGGCTGGCACCGGGGAGCTGTTTTTT.

This clonotype showed up many times. The chain employs TRBV19 and TRBJ2-1, with 12 bases fitting TRBD1. Losses at the gene ends were 4 bases for V and 8 bases for J; bases not matched to a gene: 6. The CDR3 contains 15 residues. Germline V gene lookup returns CDR1 LNHDA and CDR2 SQIVND (reference sequence). This CDR3 is CASSTRDRGQDEQFF. CDR3 in DNA: TGTGCCAGTAGTACCCGGGACAGGGGGCAAGATGAGCAGTTCTTC.

This clonotype was seen many times. The rearrangement joins TRBV5-5 to TRBJ1-2, with 9 nucleotides matching TRBD1. Germline CDR1 is SGHKS and CDR2 is YYEKEE (reference sequence). CDR3 length: 15 amino acids. Trimming removed 2 bases from V and 1 base from J; junction bases left unmatched: 3. CDR3 protein: CASSLQGADNYGYTF. In nucleotides, the CDR3 is TGTGCCAGCAGCTTACAGGGGGCAGATAACTATGGCTACACCTTC.

This clonotype has ten or more counts. The chain couples TRBV7-6 to TRBJ1-1, with D uncertain. V lost 1 base and J 8 bases, leaving 5 bases between the germline ends. Germline V gene sequence: CDR1 SGHVS, CDR2 FNYEAQ. The CDR3 is 11 residues long. The CDR3 loop is CASSLGREAFF. The CDR3 region has the DNA TGTGCCAGCAGCTTAGGGCGAGAAGCTTTCTTT.

The chain employs TRBV10-3 and TRBJ1-5; no definite D call. The CDR3 covers 13 residues. Germline lookup yields CDR1 ENHRY and CDR2 SYGVKD. Trimming removed 4 bases from V and 5 bases from J, with 9 bases in between. The CDR3 spells CAISGTGDQPQHF. CDR3 in DNA: TGTGCCATCAGTGGGACTGGGGATCAGCCCCAGCATTTT.

This clonotype appeared a few times. The chain is built from TRBV4-1 and TRBJ2-3; possibly TRBD2 for D (6 bases). Trimming pared 2 bases from V and 2 bases from J, leaving 14 bases between. The V gene's germline CDR1 is MGHRA and CDR2 YSYEKL. This CDR3 comprises 16 residues. This chain's CDR3 is CASSQLHSGNTDTQYF. Here the CDR3 DNA reads TGCGCCAGCAGCCAACTCCATAGCGGAAACACAGATACGCAGTATTTT.

The chain couples TRBV2 to TRBJ1-5, with 10 positions matching TRBD1. V lost 6 bases, J lost 5 bases, and 13 bases stayed unmatched. The V gene's germline CDR1 is SNHLY and CDR2 FYNNEI. CDR3 size: 17 residues. CDR3: CASSSLKGQGGDQPQHF. CDR3 coding DNA: TGTGCCAGCAGCTCCCTCAAAGGACAGGGGGGCGATCAGCCCCAGCATTTT. Looking up the rest from reference TRBV2 and TRBJ1-5 gives the full variable domain: EPEVTQTPSHQVTQMGQEVILRCVPISNHLYFYWYRQILGQKVEFLVSFYNNEISEKSEIFDDQFSVERPDGSNFTLKIRSTKLEDSAMYFCASSSLKGQGGDQPQHFGDGTRLSIL.

This clonotype turned up a few times. The chain couples TRBV6-5 to TRBJ1-2, with 7 bases aligning to TRBD1. The CDR3 runs to 13 residues. CDR1 MNHEY and CDR2 SVGAGI come from the germline V gene. V shed 6 bases and J 3 bases; nucleotides not matched to a gene: 4. CDR3: CASRQGMDYGYTF. The CDR3 DNA is TGTGCCAGCAGACAGGGGATGGACTATGGCTACACCTTC.

The table lists this clonotype with many counts. The chain combines TRBV7-9 with TRBJ1-5; D unclear. The germline V and J ends were trimmed by 5 bases and 1 base, with 12 bases remaining between them. Germline V CDR1 and CDR2: SEHNR, FQNEAQ (reference sequence). This CDR3 contains 15 residues. Here the CDR3 reads CASSPGIASNQPQHF. The CDR3 bases are TGTGCCAGCAGCCCTGGGATCGCCAGCAATCAGCCCCAGCATTTT. The full variable domain, its missing parts supplied by reference TRBV7-9 and TRBJ1-5, is DTGVSQNPRHKITKRGQNVTFRCDPISEHNRLYWYRQTLGQGPEFLTYFQNEAQLEKSRLLSDRFSAERPKGSFSTLEIQRTEQGDSAMYLCASSPGIASNQPQHFGDGTRLSIL.

This clonotype has only one observation. Given a much more abundant clone one base away, this may be a read error. The CDR3 does not close with the conserved phenylalanine or tryptophan, likely indicating a read error. The V call is TRBV5-4, the J call TRBJ2-6, with D perhaps TRBD1 (5 bases). Germline V lookup: CDR1 SGHNT, CDR2 YYREEE (reference sequence). The CDR3 is 15 residues long. Deletions cut 4 bases from V and 3 bases from J, with 11 bases between. The CDR3 protein is CASSIPRDGANVLTL. DNA of the CDR3: TGTGCCAGCAGCATCCCCAGGGATGGGGCCAACGTCCTGACTCTC.

This clonotype was counted ten times or more. V gene TRBV19 combines with J gene TRBJ1-1; no reliable D call. This CDR3 contains 13 residues. Germline CDR1 reads LNHDA; CDR2 reads SQIVND (reference sequence). Trimming stripped 7 bases from V and 3 bases from J, with 12 bases between. CDR3 in DNA: TGTGCCAGTACCATAGCCCGGTACACTGAAGCTTTCTTT. This translates into CASTIARYTEAFF.